Listed below are T cell receptor beta chains from one sample, sequenced in a study of CD8+CD57+ T cells in acquired aplastic anemia. TCRdb used MiXCR to reprocess the reads, holding one entry per CDR3 protein. The table records about 40,000 distinct CDR3 sequences, 60% to 80% of them present only once. Specimen: sorted CD4+, CD8+, or CD8+CD57+ T cells (not recorded which) from PBMCs. The source is a human donor with aplastic anemia. Both conserved end residues are part of each CDR3. Fields, in order: clone size, V gene, J gene, D gene, CDR3 DNA, CDR3 protein. A D gene is named only where the DNA matches it firmly. The listing skips clone size in some rows; elsewhere it reads once, few, many or a size class.

.	TRBV15	TRBJ1-4	.	TGTGCCACCAGCAGTCGTGACAGGCATGGACTGTTTTTT	CATSSRDRHGLFF
.	TRBV7-3	TRBJ1-2	.	TGTGCCAGCAGCTCGAGCAGGGAGGGAGGCTACACCTTC	CASSSSREGGYTF
once	TRBV6-1	TRBJ1-5	.	TGTGCCAGCAGCCAAGATCCCAATCAGCCCCAGCATTTT	CASSQDPNQPQHF
.	TRBV4-1	TRBJ2-6	TRBD1	TGCGCCAGCAGCCACGGGACAGCCGGGGCCAACGTCCTGACTTTC	CASSHGTAGANVLTF
.	TRBV29-1	TRBJ1-1	TRBD1	TGCAGCGGGGGGACAGGGGAAGGGTCTGAAGCTTTCTTT	CSGGTGEGSEAFF
.	TRBV11-2	TRBJ2-7	TRBD1	TGTGCCAGCAGCGTGGACGGGACAGGGGGCAACGAGCAGTACTTC	CASSVDGTGGNEQYF
.	TRBV12-3/TRBV12-4	TRBJ1-4	TRBD1	TGTGCCAGCAGTCCTACAGGGGGGCGTGAAAAACTGTTTTTT	CASSPTGGREKLFF
few	TRBV5-1	TRBJ2-7	TRBD1	TGCGCCAGCAGCGTGGGGACAGGGGGGTACGAGCAGTACTTC	CASSVGTGGYEQYF
.	TRBV10-3	TRBJ2-5	.	TGTGCCATCAGTGCGGGGATGAGGGAGACCCAGTACTTC	CAISAGMRETQYF
once	TRBV19	TRBJ2-7	.	TGTGCCAGTTCTCTAGCCGGGGAAATATCCTACGAGCAGTACTTC	CASSLAGEISYEQYF
.	TRBV4-3	TRBJ2-7	.	TGCGCCAGCAGCCAGGATATAGACAACTACGAGCAGTACTTC	CASSQDIDNYEQYF
once	TRBV10-2	TRBJ2-5	TRBD2	TGCGCCAGCAGTGGGATAGCGGGGGTCATAGGAGAGACCCAGTACTTC	CASSGIAGVIGETQYF
.	TRBV7-2	TRBJ1-5	.	TGTGCCAGCAGCGAAAGGGGGAGCAATCAGCCCCAGCATTTT	CASSERGSNQPQHF
many	TRBV13	TRBJ2-5	.	TGTGCCAGCAGCTCCGACAGCCACCAAGAGACCCAGTACTTC	CASSSDSHQETQYF
once	TRBV11-2	TRBJ1-1	TRBD1	TGTGCCAGCAGCTTAGGCTACAGGGGCGGGAGCACTGAAGCTTTCTTT	CASSLGYRGGSTEAFF
.	TRBV5-1	TRBJ1-6	.	TGCGCCAGCAGCTTGGTCGTGGGCAATTCACCCCTCCACTTT	CASSLVVGNSPLHF
.	TRBV7-2	TRBJ1-3	.	TGTGCCAGCAGCGACACAGGGCCGGGAAACACCATATATTTT	CASSDTGPGNTIYF
.	TRBV7-9	TRBJ2-5	.	TGTGCCAGCAGCTTAGGGCGGGGAGAGACCCAGTACTTC	CASSLGRGETQYF
.	TRBV29-1	TRBJ2-1	.	TGCAGCCAATATACGGGAGTCTACAATGAGCAGTTCTTC	CSQYTGVYNEQFF
.	TRBV2	TRBJ1-5	.	TGTGCCAGCAGTGACCCCGGGGCGGAGTTCAGCCATAGCAATCAGCCCCAGCATTTT	CASSDPGAEFSHSNQPQHF
.	TRBV7-9	TRBJ1-5	.	TGTGCCAGCAGCTGGGGTCCCAATCAGCCCCAGCATTTT	CASSWGPNQPQHF
.	TRBV24-1	TRBJ2-7	.	TGTGCCACCAGTGATTTGGGAAGCTACGAGCAGTACTTC	CATSDLGSYEQYF
few	TRBV6-1	TRBJ1-1	.	TGTGCCAGCCATCAGGGGCTCCCTAACACTGAAGCTTTCTTT	CASHQGLPNTEAFF
.	TRBV7-3	TRBJ1-2	TRBD1	TGTGCCAGCAGCTTAAGTGCAGGGAGGGGGCTCTATGGCTACACCTTC	CASSLSAGRGLYGYTF
.	TRBV5-3	TRBJ1-5	.	TGTGCCAGCAGCTCGGACAGCTATCAGCCCCAGCATTTT	CASSSDSYQPQHF
once	TRBV25-1	TRBJ2-1	TRBD2	TGTGCCAGCAGGACTAGCGGTAACAATGAGCAGTTCTTC	CASRTSGNNEQFF
.	TRBV2	TRBJ1-1	.	TGTGCCAGCAGTACACTGACAGGTCCCGCTGAAGCTTTCTTT	CASSTLTGPAEAFF
many	TRBV7-2	TRBJ2-7	TRBD1	TGTGCCAGCAGCCCCGGGACAGGGGGCCTGTACGAGCAGTACTTC	CASSPGTGGLYEQYF
.	TRBV19	TRBJ2-1	TRBD2	TGTGCCAGTAGTACACTAGCGAGCCTTTACAATGAGCAGTTCTTC	CASSTLASLYNEQFF
once	TRBV2	TRBJ1-6	.	TGTGCCAGCAGTGAAGGCAGGGGTAATTCACCCCTCCACTTT	CASSEGRGNSPLHF
.	TRBV29-1	TRBJ2-2	TRBD2	TGCAGCGTTGTAGCGGGAGAGGGCACCGGGGAGCTGTTTTTT	CSVVAGEGTGELFF
.	TRBV7-9	TRBJ1-6	TRBD1	TGTGCCAGCAGCTCCACCGGGACAGGGTTGTCACCCCTCCACTTT	CASSSTGTGLSPLHF